This T cell receptor (beta chain) was identified during a study of shared clonotypes between healthy human individuals. Findings and caveats of the study: Sequencing depth was expected to influence donor clonotype sharing.

Points on this clone: Its antigen is not identified.

The CDR3 runs 19 residues. The V segment lost 2 bases and the J segment 2 bases; nucleotides outside the gene matches: 7. Germline CDR1 is SGHNT and CDR2 is YYREEE (reference sequence). Over several immunoSEQ plates, each subset's genomic DNA was distributed in even portions. Clones were sequenced by immunoSEQ multiplex PCR, and TCRdb holds only the in-frame ones, with some missing. The repertoire holds roughly 450,000 clones, around 79% seen once, with 13% in the top ten. The gene calls are TRBV5-4 and TRBJ2-1, with 16 bases that match TRBD2. The source of this sequence is a woman aged 40 to 55 in good health. Some clones in this sample may be carry-over from other donors' samples. The specimen was PBMCs. The CDR3 sequence is CASSFPGLAGGVPYNEQFF. The CDR3 DNA sequence: TGTGCCAGCAGCTTTCCGGGACTAGCGGGAGGGGTTCCCTACAATGAGCAGTTCTTC. Complete variable domain (other parts from reference TRBV5-4 and TRBJ2-1): ETGVTQSPTHLIKTRGQQVTLRCSSQSGHNTVSWYQQALGQGPQFIFQYYREEENGRGNFPPRFSGLQFPNYSSELNVNALELDDSALYLCASSFPGLAGGVPYNEQFFGPGTRLTVL.